This T cell receptor (beta chain) emerged from a study of T-cell memory formation after mild COVID-19. TCRdb fed the 5' RACE reads into MiXCR, producing one record per CDR3 protein. The sample holds about 340,000 distinct CDR3 sequences, over 20% seen once. Study findings and constraints: Day 37-peaking second-wave clones had unconfirmed SARS-CoV-2 specificity. Prior to infection, memory already included some responding clones, suggesting cross-reactive memory joined.

CDR1 is DFQATT and CDR2 is SNEGSKA in the germline V gene (reference sequence). V lost 4 bases and J 6 bases, leaving 17 bases between the germline ends. The CDR3 has 14 residues. This clonotype was seen a few times. The antigen is unknown. The sequenced material came from PBMCs or a T cell subset sorted from them (not recorded which). The TCR was taken from an adult woman who had mild COVID-19 (a few samples of this study predate the infection). Cell type and time point are not known. V gene TRBV20-1 combines with J gene TRBJ2-3; perhaps TRBD2 as D (7 bases). CDR3 in DNA: TGCAGTGCTACCGAGCGGGGTACAGGGGATACGCAGTATTTT. Its translation: CSATERGTGDTQYF.